This TCR beta chain was found in a study of control samples from healthy donors and cancer patients. Trimming pared 10 bases from V and 0 bases from J, leaving 22 bases between. CDR1 and CDR2 (germline): SEHNR, FQNEAQ (reference sequence). The CDR3 sequence is 17 residues long. Only in-frame clones appear in the TCRdb table, and some are missing; sequencing was by immunoSEQ multiplex PCR. The repertoire consists of 98,000 or so clones, with approximately 80% occurring once and the leading ten covering about 5.9%. Sample: blood. The clonotype originates from a man younger than 35 in good health. This chain connects TRBV7-9 to TRBJ1-3; no reliable D call. In DNA form, the CDR3 reads TGTGCCACCGCAAGACCAGCAGCGGCGATCTCTGGAAACACCATATATTTT. Its translation is CATARPAAAISGNTIYF.